Below are 9 T cell receptor beta chains sequenced from a single sample in a study of T cell responses to AZD1222 COVID-19 vaccine. Using immunoSEQ multiplex PCR, the repertoire was profiled, and TCRdb retains in-frame clones only, with some absent. The sample gives about 150,000 clones, around 90% of which show up once; roughly 3.9% is in the top ten. The specimen comprised peripheral blood, sampled 28 days after the second AZD1222 dose. These receptors were taken from an adult who received the AZD1222 COVID-19 vaccine.

The CDR3 protein is CSVALDSSNQPQHF. DNA of the CDR3: TGCAGCGTCGCACTGGACAGTAGCAATCAGCCCCAGCATTTT. The chain combines TRBV29-1 with TRBJ1-5; tentative D call: TRBD1 (6 bases). The CDR3 totals 14 residues. The V gene lost 6 bases and the J gene lost 0 bases, with 12 bases spanning the gap. The V gene's germline CDR1 is SQVTM and CDR2 ANQGSEA.

V gene TRBV28 combines with J gene TRBJ2-2; D remains unclear. Germline V gene lookup returns CDR1 MDHEN and CDR2 SYDVKM. V was shortened by 6 bases and J by 3 bases, with 11 bases between the two germline ends. The CDR3 sequence is 14 residues long. In DNA, the CDR3 is TGTGCCAGCAGGGTGGCAGGAGACACCGGGGAGCTGTTTTTT. Translating gives CASRVAGDTGELFF.

The genes are TRBV20-1 and TRBJ1-1; tentatively, D is TRBD1 (5 bases). CDR3 length equals 14 residues. V was pared by 3 bases and J by 6 bases, with 17 bases between. CDR1 DFQATT and CDR2 SNEGSKA come from the germline V gene (reference sequence). The chain's CDR3 is CSASGGALVSEAFF. The CDR3 DNA sequence: TGCAGTGCTAGTGGGGGTGCCCTTGTATCTGAAGCTTTCTTT.

The V gene is TRBV19, the J gene TRBJ1-2; TRBD1 might be the D (5 bases). The germline V gene has CDR1 LNHDA and CDR2 SQIVND (reference sequence). This CDR3 has 13 residues. Trimming stripped 7 bases from V and 6 bases from J, with 15 bases between. The CDR3 DNA is TGTGCCAGTATGTGGAGAGGGGAGGATGGCTACACCTTC. Its translation is CASMWRGEDGYTF.

The table lists this clone with a count of one. The gene calls are TRBV3-1 (or the pseudogene TRBV3-2) and TRBJ2-1; D assignment may be TRBD1 or TRBD2 (5 bases each). V gave up 2 bases and J gave up 4 bases, with 15 bases separating them. Germline CDR1 reads LGHDT; CDR2 reads YNNKEL (reference sequence). The CDR3 sequence is 16 residues long. Here the CDR3 reads CASSQPWDGPYNEQFF. CDR3 DNA: TGTGCCAGCAGCCAACCCTGGGACGGACCATACAATGAGCAGTTCTTC.

This clone was picked up one time. The rearrangement uses TRBV28 and TRBJ2-7, with D possibly being TRBD1 (6 bases). The CDR3 totals 15 residues. Germline assignment: CDR1 MDHEN and CDR2 SYDVKM. V was clipped by 5 bases and J by 3 bases, with 17 bases between them. The CDR3 loop reads CASSPRTGYLYEQYF. Written as DNA, the CDR3 is TGTGCCAGCAGTCCCCGAACAGGGTATCTCTACGAGCAGTACTTC.

The V and J genes are TRBV27 and TRBJ2-6; D gene unclear. The V end lost 3 bases, the J end lost 0 bases, and 3 bases lay between the germline ends. The CDR3 sequence is 14 residues long. Germline CDR1 reads MNHEY; CDR2 reads SMNVEV (reference sequence). The CDR3 bases are TGTGCCAGCAGTTTTAACTCTGGGGCCAACGTCCTGACTTTC. Translated, it gives CASSFNSGANVLTF.

This clone showed up just once. The chain employs TRBV5-1 and TRBJ2-1; TRBD2 matches at 10 bases. V shed 0 bases and J 5 bases; nucleotides not matched to a gene: 2. The CDR3 totals 15 residues. Germline assignment: CDR1 SGHRS and CDR2 YFSETQ. CDR3 residues: CASSLGLAGDNEQFF. CDR3 in DNA: TGCGCCAGCAGCTTGGGTCTAGCGGGGGACAATGAGCAGTTCTTC.

The chain is built from TRBV4-1 and TRBJ2-3, with 7 bases that match TRBD2. The junction had 23 bases not matched to a gene; V was cut back by 6 bases and J by 11 bases. The length of the CDR3 is 17 residues. The germline CDR1 and CDR2 sequences are MGHRA and YSYEKL. The CDR3 DNA is TGCGCCAGCAGTCCCCGACCTTTAGCGGGTCGCTTTGTTGAGCAGTATTTT. This encodes CASSPRPLAGRFVEQYF.